This passage covers 9 T cell receptor beta chains from one sample sequenced in a study of CD8+ T cells in alopecia areata. Extraction of RNA preceded its reverse transcription into cDNA, which served as the sequencing template. Libraries were prepared by immunoSEQ multiplex PCR; TCRdb keeps only in-frame clonotypes and omits some of them. This sample has roughly 130,000 clones, with roughly 61% found just once. Material: CD4+ T cells sorted from blood, obtained at week 0. These receptors all come from a human donor with alopecia areata.

This chain joins TRBV5-1 and TRBJ2-7; TRBD1 agrees at 8 bases. This CDR3 comprises 15 residues. V dropped 5 bases and J dropped 6; count of bases not matched to a gene: 13. Germline CDR1 reads SGHRS; CDR2 reads YFSETQ. CDR3 amino acids: CASRAETGALGEQYF. The DNA of the CDR3 is TGCGCCAGCAGAGCGGAGACAGGGGCTTTGGGCGAGCAGTACTTC.

This chain uses TRBV15 with TRBJ2-7; D remains ambiguous. V was pared by 0 bases and J by 4 bases, with 7 bases between. CDR3 length equals 13 residues. Germline CDR1 is LNHNV and CDR2 is YYDKDF (reference sequence). The CDR3 here is CATSREPGYEQYF. The CDR3 DNA reads as TGTGCCACCAGCAGAGAACCGGGTTACGAGCAGTACTTC.

The rearrangement uses TRBV7-3 and TRBJ2-5; possibly TRBD2 for D (6 bases). The V gene lost 5 bases and the J gene lost 5 bases, with 15 bases spanning the gap. CDR1 and CDR2 (germline): SGHTA, FQGTGA. The CDR3 sequence is 14 residues long. CDR3 in DNA: TGTGCCAGCAGCCCGGGACTTGAGAGGGAGACCCAGTACTTC. Protein sequence: CASSPGLERETQYF.

This clone has only a few counts. This sequence joins TRBV29-1 and TRBJ1-5; D perhaps matches TRBD1 (6 bases). Germline CDR1 is SQVTM and CDR2 is ANQGSEA. V lost 7 bases, J lost 0 bases, and 10 bases lay in between. The CDR3 covers 13 residues. Here the CDR3 DNA reads TGCAGCGCCCGGACAGATAGCAATCAGCCCCAGCATTTT. Protein sequence: CSARTDSNQPQHF.

The V gene is TRBV11-1, the J gene TRBJ1-2; D not resolved. Germline V gene data show CDR1 as SGHAT and CDR2 as FQDESV (reference sequence). Between the trimmed V and J ends, which lost 1 base and 4 bases, there was a span of 4 bases. The length of the CDR3 is 12 residues. The CDR3 region is CASSLVGYGYTF. CDR3 coding DNA: TGTGCCAGCAGCTTAGTTGGCTATGGCTACACCTTC.

This clone came up once. The rearrangement joins TRBV11-2 to TRBJ2-5, with no clear D. The CDR3 totals 12 residues. Per germline, CDR1 SGHAT and CDR2 FQNNGV. Trimming removed 4 bases from V and 5 bases from J, with 8 bases in between. This chain's CDR3 is CASSSEWETQYF. The CDR3, as DNA: TGTGCCAGCAGCTCCGAGTGGGAGACCCAGTACTTC.

CDR3 in DNA: TGCGCCAGCAGCTCCAACTCCTACGAGCAGTACTTC. It translates to CASSSNSYEQYF. This rearrangement joins TRBV5-1 to TRBJ2-7; unclear D gene. The V end lost 3 bases, the J end lost 0 bases, and 4 bases lay between the germline ends. The germline V gene has CDR1 SGHRS and CDR2 YFSETQ. The CDR3 extends over 12 amino acids.

This chain joins TRBV2 and TRBJ1-2; the D gene is possibly TRBD1 (5 bases). Trimming took off 11 bases at V and 8 bases at J, with 21 bases between the two ends. This CDR3 is 13 amino acids long. Germline loops: CDR1 SNHLY, CDR2 FYNNEI. CDR3 loop: CAGVSPGRGGYTF. For the CDR3, the DNA is TGTGCCGGGGTGTCGCCAGGGCGAGGCGGCTACACCTTC.

The sample holds many counts of this clone. As DNA, the CDR3 is TGTGCCATCAGTGACGCCATTGACAATGAGCAGTTCTTC. This translates into CAISDAIDNEQFF. V gene TRBV10-3 combines with J gene TRBJ2-1; no clear D gene. Germline V gene lookup returns CDR1 ENHRY and CDR2 SYGVKD. Trimming took 3 bases from V and 5 from J, leaving 8 bases between them. The CDR3 sequence is 13 residues long.